The next 29 T cell receptor beta chains were all read from a single sample in a study of OX40 agonist ivuxolimab in advanced cancers. Profiled with immunoSEQ multiplex PCR; TCRdb holds only in-frame clones, not every one. The sample lists 60,000 to 90,000 clones; roughly 80% were seen once. The specimen comprised CD4+ or CD8+ T cells sorted from blood, sampled in a trial of the OX40 agonist ivuxolimab. Every receptor here comes from an adult with an advanced solid tumor such as melanoma, head and neck, liver or kidney cancer.

This rearrangement joins TRBV28 to TRBJ1-2, with D hard to call. There are 12 residues in the CDR3. Germline V gene sequence: CDR1 MDHEN, CDR2 SYDVKM. V was cut by 5 bases and J by 5 bases, with 9 bases left in between. The CDR3 protein is CASSPPGYGYTF. CDR3 sequence (DNA): TGTGCCAGCAGTCCCCCGGGTTATGGCTACACCTTC.

The chain is built from TRBV30 and TRBJ2-5; 8 nucleotides align to TRBD1. The ends lost 6 bases at V and 5 bases at J; junction bases unmatched: 14. In germline, CDR1 is GTSNPN, CDR2 SVGIG (reference sequence). This CDR3 is built from 15 residues. CDR3 DNA: TGTGCCTGTCAGCCGACAGGGGCTCCGGGGGAGACCCAGTACTTC. It encodes CACQPTGAPGETQYF.

This clone was detected only a few times. The gene calls are TRBV11-1 and TRBJ2-7; 7 bases line up with TRBD1. The CDR3 runs 12 residues. The V segment lost 5 bases and the J segment 4 bases; nucleotides outside the gene matches: 2. Germline CDR1 reads SGHAT; CDR2 reads FQDESV (reference sequence). The CDR3 DNA reads TGTGCCAGCAGCCGCAGGGGGTACGAGCAGTACTTC. Its protein is CASSRRGYEQYF.

J is TRBJ2-5 and V is TRBV19, with TRBD2 matching 12 bases. This CDR3 has 16 residues. After removal of 4 bases from V and 2 bases from J, the junction contained 5 bases not matched to a gene. CDR1 LNHDA and CDR2 SQIVND come from the germline V gene (reference sequence). In DNA, the CDR3 is TGTGCCAGTAGTACGGGGACTAGCGGGTCACAAGAGACCCAGTACTTC. Translation: CASSTGTSGSQETQYF.

The J gene is TRBJ1-2, the V gene TRBV5-4; D is possibly TRBD1 (5 bases). CDR3 length: 15 amino acids. V was shortened by 4 bases and J by 6 bases, with 19 bases between the two germline ends. CDR1 and CDR2 (germline): SGHNT, YYREEE (reference sequence). CDR3 sequence (DNA): TGTGCCAGCAGCGTCACAGGTGCTAGATTGGATGGCTACACCTTC. It yields the protein CASSVTGARLDGYTF.

The V call is TRBV7-9, the J call TRBJ2-1; weak D call: TRBD2 (6 bases). The CDR3 totals 11 residues. Per the germline V gene, CDR1 is SEHNR and CDR2 is FQNEAQ (reference sequence). V gave up 5 bases and J gave up 7 bases, with 6 bases separating them. CDR3 bases: TGTGCCAGCAGCCGGGGGAATGAGCAGTTCTTC. Its protein product is CASSRGNEQFF. Together with reference TRBV7-9 and TRBJ2-1, the CDR3 gives the full variable domain: DTGVSQNPRHKITKRGQNVTFRCDPISEHNRLYWYRQTLGQGPEFLTYFQNEAQLEKSRLLSDRFSAERPKGSFSTLEIQRTEQGDSAMYLCASSRGNEQFFGPGTRLTVL.

A note on this clone: No DNA is shown, since the ends of the CDR3 on it are uncertain; the CDR3 is the one TCRdb lists. The chain uses TRBV28 and TRBJ1-5; the D segment call TRBD1 is taken from the table without a DNA check. Germline V gene sequence: CDR1 MDHEN, CDR2 SYDVKM. The CDR3 is made up of 15 amino acids, end residues included. CDR3 in amino acids: CASSFFGHSNQPQHF.

V gene TRBV11-2 combines with J gene TRBJ2-1; D gene ambiguous. Germline V gene sequence: CDR1 SGHAT, CDR2 FQNNGV. There are 13 residues in the CDR3. V lost 1 base, J lost 8 bases, and 9 bases lay in between. In DNA, the CDR3 is TGTGCCAGCAGCTTAGGCCCCTGGGATGAGCAGTTCTTC. This gives the protein CASSLGPWDEQFF.

The CDR3 protein is CASTPPPGQGLEAFF. The CDR3, as DNA: TGTGCCAGCACCCCCCCACCGGGACAGGGACTCGAAGCTTTCTTT. J is TRBJ1-1 and V is TRBV7-9, with 9 nucleotides matching TRBD1. J was trimmed by 8 bases and V by 7 bases; bases with no gene match: 14. The CDR3 consists of 15 residues. Per germline, CDR1 SEHNR and CDR2 FQNEAQ (reference sequence).

Here the CDR3 DNA reads TGCGCCAGCAGCAAACAGGGGAATGAGCAGTTCTTC. It is translated as CASSKQGNEQFF. The gene calls are TRBV4-1 and TRBJ2-1; 7 bases fit TRBD1. Germline V gives CDR1 MGHRA, CDR2 YSYEKL. V was clipped by 5 bases and J by 7 bases; unmatched bases: 2. The CDR3 has 12 amino acids.

This rearrangement joins TRBV5-1 to TRBJ2-1; D not resolved. The germline gives CDR1 SGHRS, CDR2 YFSETQ. This CDR3 contains 11 residues. V was cut by 3 bases and J by 10 bases, with 8 bases left in between. CDR3 sequence (DNA): TGCGCCAGCAGCTCCGGGCGGGAGCAGTTCTTC. It codes for CASSSGREQFF.

The rearrangement uses TRBV29-1 and TRBJ2-7, with D unclear. The CDR3 totals 11 residues. The V end was cut by 0 bases, the J end by 6 bases, with 6 bases between. Germline V gene sequence: CDR1 SQVTM, CDR2 ANQGSEA. DNA for the CDR3: TGCAGCGTTGAAGATCGTAGCGAGCAGTACTTC. Its protein product is CSVEDRSEQYF.

This clone was observed once. The CDR3 sequence is CASSYSGVGYTF. CDR3 DNA sequence: TGTGCCAGCAGTTACTCAGGGGTTGGCTACACCTTC. The rearrangement uses TRBV6-6 and TRBJ1-2; tentatively, D is TRBD1 (5 bases). Germline-derived CDR1 and CDR2 are MNHNY and SVGAGI (reference sequence). The CDR3 is 12 residues long. With 0 bases removed from V and 7 bases from J, the gap between germline ends came to 6 bases.

The chain recombines TRBV5-1 with TRBJ1-4; no clear D. V was pared by 0 bases and J by 0 bases, with 9 bases between. Germline CDR1 SGHRS, CDR2 YFSETQ. The CDR3 extends over 16 amino acids. The CDR3 bases are TGCGCCAGCAGCTTGGGGAGCTCTGCAACTAATGAAAAACTGTTTTTT. Encoded protein: CASSLGSSATNEKLFF.

The chain combines TRBV5-1 with TRBJ2-2; TRBD1 is a possible D gene (6 bases). The CDR3 extends over 15 amino acids. Trimming removed 4 bases from V and 4 bases from J, with 14 bases in between. Germline CDR1 reads SGHRS; CDR2 reads YFSETQ. CDR3 protein: CASSNTGTTTGELFF. DNA for the CDR3: TGCGCCAGCAGCAACACAGGGACGACCACCGGGGAGCTGTTTTTT.

In this sample, this clone turned up a few times. The gene calls are TRBV11-2 and TRBJ2-7; 8 bases are shared with TRBD2. V trimming: 5 bases; J trimming: 6 bases; junction bases outside the gene matches: 12. Germline values: CDR1 SGHAT, CDR2 FQNNGV. This CDR3 region has 15 residues. The CDR3 loop is CASSPRGAGGSEQYV. The CDR3 DNA follows: TGTGCCAGCAGCCCGCGGGGGGCGGGGGGAAGCGAGCAGTACGTC.

The rearrangement uses TRBV7-9 and TRBJ1-2, with 12 bases aligning to TRBD1. V shed 4 bases, J shed 12 bases, and the junction held 12 bases outside the gene matches. Germline V gene sequence: CDR1 SEHNR, CDR2 FQNEAQ (reference sequence). This CDR3 contains 15 residues. The CDR3 here is CASSSPWDRGRVNTF. DNA for the CDR3: TGTGCCAGCAGCTCCCCGTGGGACAGGGGGCGAGTTAACACCTTC.

This clone was detected a few times. This chain connects TRBV29-1 to TRBJ1-1; tentative D call: TRBD1 (5 bases). V was pared by 5 bases and J by 6 bases, with 16 bases between. Looked up from germline, CDR1 is SQVTM and CDR2 is ANQGSEA. The CDR3 is 13 amino acids. CDR3 in DNA: TGCAGCGTTAGGGACGGCCAGGCATCTGAAGCTTTCTTT. Translated, it gives CSVRDGQASEAFF.

The chain couples TRBV28 to TRBJ1-1, with D tentatively TRBD1 (5 bases). V shed 2 bases and J shed 0 bases, with 10 bases lying between them. The germline V gene has CDR1 MDHEN and CDR2 SYDVKM. The CDR3 runs to 15 residues. The CDR3 coding sequence is TGTGCCAGCAGTTTAGACGGGGCCATGAACACTGAAGCTTTCTTT. It specifies CASSLDGAMNTEAFF.

The V and J genes are TRBV30 and TRBJ2-3; the D is unclear. The CDR3 has 15 amino acids. Germline V gives CDR1 GTSNPN, CDR2 SVGIG (reference sequence). With 3 bases removed from V and 1 base from J, the gap between germline ends came to 14 bases. DNA for the CDR3: TGTGCCTGGAGCACGCTAGGAGAGGGCACAGATACGCAGTATTTT. Its translation is CAWSTLGEGTDTQYF.

This clone has only one observation. Other nucleotide sequences from this sample produce the same CDR3. The chain has TRBV18 and TRBJ1-5; TRBD1 agrees at 10 bases. The germline gives CDR1 KGHSH, CDR2 LQKENI. Trimming removed 3 bases from V and 7 bases from J; junction bases left unmatched: 3. The CDR3 is 14 residues long. CDR3 DNA sequence: TGTGCCAGCTCACCGGGACAGGGGAACCAGCCCCAGCATTTT. This sequence encodes CASSPGQGNQPQHF.

The gene calls are TRBV28 and TRBJ2-1; TRBD1 is a possible D gene (6 bases). Germline CDR1 reads MDHEN; CDR2 reads SYDVKM. V lost 4 bases and J lost 8, with 18 bases in between. This CDR3 region has 15 residues. The CDR3 loop reads CASSSPGVGADEQFF. The CDR3 DNA reads TGTGCCAGCAGTTCCCCAGGGGTAGGCGCTGATGAGCAGTTCTTC. Combining the CDR3 with reference TRBV28 and TRBJ2-1 gives the whole variable domain DVKVTQSSRYLVKRTGEKVFLECVQDMDHENMFWYRQDPGLGLRLIYFSYDVKMKEKGDIPEGYSVSREKKERFSLILESASTNQTSMYLCASSSPGVGADEQFFGPGTRLTVL.

The chain has TRBV14 and TRBJ1-1, with D maybe TRBD1 (6 bases). Germline V gene data show CDR1 as SGHDN and CDR2 as FVKESK. The CDR3 covers 15 residues. Trimming shortened V by 1 base and J by 4 bases, and 13 bases separated the two germline ends. CDR3 loop: CASSQVGGRGTEAFF. The DNA for the CDR3 is TGTGCCAGCAGCCAAGTCGGGGGGCGTGGCACTGAAGCTTTCTTT.

This chain uses TRBV6-1 with TRBJ2-4, with D possibly being TRBD2 (6 bases). Germline lookup yields CDR1 MNHNS and CDR2 SASEGT. The CDR3 runs to 14 residues. Trimming pared 8 bases from V and 3 bases from J, leaving 14 bases between. CDR3 DNA: TGTGCCAGCGACCCGGGACTTTACAAAAACATTCAGTACTTC. It encodes CASDPGLYKNIQYF.

V usage is TRBV7-6 and J usage is TRBJ2-1; 12 bases align to TRBD2. The CDR3 loop spans 17 amino acids. Losses at the gene ends were 2 bases for V and 5 bases for J; bases not matched to a gene: 7. The germline gives CDR1 SGHVS, CDR2 FNYEAQ. The CDR3 sequence is CASSLRLAGGPHNEQFF. The CDR3 DNA reads as TGTGCCAGCAGCTTACGGCTAGCGGGAGGGCCCCACAATGAGCAGTTCTTC.

The table lists this clone with a count of one. The chain joins TRBV30 to TRBJ1-3; 8 bases fit TRBD1. The CDR3 contains 14 residues. Germline CDR1 GTSNPN, CDR2 SVGIG (reference sequence). J gave up 1 base and V 7 bases, and 6 bases lay outside the gene matches. The CDR3 nucleotides read TGTGCCTTCTCGAGACAGGGGTCTGGAAACACCATATATTTT. Its protein is CAFSRQGSGNTIYF.

The gene calls are TRBV9 and TRBJ1-3; the D is unclear. Germline V gene data show CDR1 as SGDLS and CDR2 as YYNGEE. V lost 0 bases and J lost 1, with 11 bases in between. The CDR3 covers 16 residues. The CDR3 spells CASSVGKGLSGNTIYF. In DNA form, the CDR3 reads TGTGCCAGCAGCGTAGGAAAGGGTCTGTCTGGAAACACCATATATTTT.

This clone was found once. V and J are TRBV28 and TRBJ2-7, with TRBD1 matching 9 bases. J gave up 4 bases and V 5 bases, and 6 bases lay outside the gene matches. Germline values: CDR1 MDHEN, CDR2 SYDVKM. The CDR3 length is 14 residues. The CDR3 region has the DNA TGTGCCAGCAGTATACAGGGGGCGAGGTACGAGCAGTACTTC. Translated, it gives CASSIQGARYEQYF.

This rearrangement joins TRBV19 to TRBJ1-1, with 7 bases that match TRBD1. The trim removed 7 bases at V and 8 bases at J, leaving 16 bases unmatched. The CDR3 length is 15 residues. Germline CDR1 LNHDA, CDR2 SQIVND (reference sequence). CDR3 sequence (DNA): TGTGCCAGTACCTCTCCGACAGGGAGGACGAGCGAAGCTTTCTTT. Translation gives CASTSPTGRTSEAFF.